The 21 T cell receptor beta chains below come from one sample, sequenced in a study of radiotherapy plus CTLA-4 blockade in lung cancer. Measured with immunoSEQ multiplex PCR; TCRdb has only the in-frame clones, and not every one. The repertoire consists of 45,000 to 60,000 clones, with 79% occurring once and the leading ten covering 8.5%. Material: peripheral blood, obtained from a patient treated with radiotherapy plus ipilimumab. The origin of the receptors is a human donor with non-small cell lung cancer who had a complete response to radiotherapy plus ipilimumab.

This chain connects TRBV27 to TRBJ1-5; D is perhaps TRBD1 (5 bases). The CDR3 is 15 amino acids. V gave up 8 bases and J gave up 1 base, with 15 bases separating them. Germline V lookup: CDR1 MNHEY, CDR2 SMNVEV (reference sequence). In DNA form, the CDR3 reads TGTGCCAGCCGCTCGGGGGTTATAAGCAATCAGCCCCAGCATTTT. It translates to CASRSGVISNQPQHF.

The rearrangement links TRBV10-3 to TRBJ1-1, with 8 positions matching TRBD1. After removal of 3 bases from V and 1 base from J, the junction contained 4 bases not matched to a gene. This CDR3 has 15 residues. The V gene's germline CDR1 is ENHRY and CDR2 SYGVKD. The CDR3 sequence is CAISDPGGANTEAFF. The CDR3 DNA follows: TGTGCCATCAGTGACCCAGGGGGCGCGAACACTGAAGCTTTCTTT.

In this sample, this clone turned up a few times. The chain links TRBV5-1 to TRBJ1-3, with TRBD1 matching 7 bases. CDR1 is SGHRS and CDR2 is YFSETQ in the germline V gene. With V trimmed by 3 bases and J by 0 bases, 6 bases remained unmatched. The CDR3 runs 16 residues. The CDR3 spells CASSWSGQRSGNTIYF. The DNA of the CDR3 is TGCGCCAGCAGCTGGTCGGGACAGCGCTCTGGAAACACCATATATTTT.

The chain recombines TRBV25-1 with TRBJ1-5, with 8 bases fitting TRBD1. V trimming: 5 bases; J trimming: 7 bases; junction bases outside the gene matches: 4. CDR1 is MGHDK, CDR2 SYGVNS, per germline. The CDR3 spans 13 residues. Here the CDR3 reads CASSTGGEQPQHF. CDR3 sequence (DNA): TGTGCCAGCAGTACAGGGGGGGAACAGCCCCAGCATTTT.

This clone was seen only once. The J gene is TRBJ1-6, the V gene TRBV7-2; D ambiguous. Germline CDR1 is SGHTA and CDR2 is FQGNSA. With 1 base removed from V and 11 bases from J, the gap between germline ends came to 21 bases. This CDR3 contains 17 residues. CDR3 sequence (DNA): TGTGCCAGCAGCTTAGTGCCCGAGGCCCGGGTAGGTGCACCCCTCCACTTT. Its translation: CASSLVPEARVGAPLHF. Full variable domain (missing parts from reference TRBV7-2 and TRBJ1-6): GAGVSQSPSNKVTEKGKDVELRCDPISGHTALYWYRQSLGQGLEFLIYFQGNSAPDKSGLPSDRFSAERTGGSVSTLTIQRTQQEDSAVYLCASSLVPEARVGAPLHFGNGTRLTVT.

The count of this clone is one. The chain joins TRBV4-2 to TRBJ2-3, with TRBD2 matching over 9 bases. Looked up from germline, CDR1 is LGHNA and CDR2 is YNFKEQ. V dropped 0 bases and J dropped 6; count of bases not matched to a gene: 13. This CDR3 spans 18 amino acids. CDR3 amino acids: CASSQDLWAGGKIDTQYF. CDR3 nucleotides: TGTGCCAGCAGCCAAGATCTTTGGGCGGGAGGGAAAATCGATACGCAGTATTTT.

The chain couples TRBV25-1 to TRBJ2-5; a possible D gene is TRBD2 (5 bases). Germline loops: CDR1 MGHDK, CDR2 SYGVNS. The CDR3 length is 15 residues. V lost 3 bases and J lost 4, with 15 bases in between. The CDR3 DNA reads TGTGCCAGCAGTGACGTTTCTAGCCGGCGAGAGACCCAGTACTTC. Residues: CASSDVSSRRETQYF. The variable domain in full, completed from reference TRBV25-1 and TRBJ2-5, reads EADIYQTPRYLVIGTGKKITLECSQTMGHDKMYWYQQDPGMELHLIHYSYGVNSTEKGDLSSESTVSRIRTEHFPLTLESARPSHTSQYLCASSDVSSRRETQYFGPGTRLLVL.

This clone was found once. The chain couples TRBV7-6 to TRBJ1-1; no firm D call. Germline V gives CDR1 SGHVS, CDR2 FNYEAQ. The length of the CDR3 is 14 residues. The V gene lost 5 bases and the J gene lost 4 bases, with 14 bases spanning the gap. DNA for the CDR3: TGTGCCAGCAGCGAAAGTCTGGTCGGCACTGAAGCTTTCTTT. This codes for CASSESLVGTEAFF.

The rearrangement links TRBV14 to TRBJ1-1; D is undetermined. The ends were cut back, 1 base at V and 0 bases at J, with 9 bases in the middle. The CDR3 length is 15 residues. The germline V gene encodes CDR1 SGHDN and CDR2 FVKESK. CDR3 coding DNA: TGTGCCAGCAGCCAAGCCTTCCGGGTGAACACTGAAGCTTTCTTT. As protein: CASSQAFRVNTEAFF. The full variable domain, completed using reference TRBV14 and TRBJ1-1, is EAGVTQFPSHSVIEKGQTVTLRCDPISGHDNLYWYRRVMGKEIKFLLHFVKESKQDESGMPNNRFLAERTGGTYSTLKVQPAELEDSGVYFCASSQAFRVNTEAFFGQGTRLTVV.

The chain uses TRBV5-1 and TRBJ2-2; the D is unclear. This CDR3 is 14 amino acids long. The V and J ends lost 2 bases and 4 bases respectively, with 9 bases between them. CDR1 is SGHRS, CDR2 YFSETQ, per germline. CDR3 DNA sequence: TGCGCCAGCAGCTTTGGGTCGGGCACCGGGGAGCTGTTTTTT. Translation gives CASSFGSGTGELFF.

The chain has TRBV7-8 and TRBJ1-5; D is uncertain. Germline CDR1 SGHVS, CDR2 FQNEAQ. The CDR3 loop spans 14 amino acids. V lost 1 base, J lost 6 bases, and 10 bases lay in between. For the CDR3, the DNA is TGTGCCAGCAGCTTAGAAAGCATTCGTCAGCCCCAGCATTTT. Its translation: CASSLESIRQPQHF. Based on the CDR3 plus reference TRBV7-8 and TRBJ1-5, the full variable domain is GAGVSQSPRYKVAKRGQDVALRCDPISGHVSLFWYQQALGQGPEFLTYFQNEAQLDKSGLPSDRFFAERPEGSVSTLKIQRTQQEDSAVYLCASSLESIRQPQHFGDGTRLSIL.

The chain combines TRBV2 with TRBJ1-2; D possibly corresponds to TRBD1 (5 bases). The germline CDR1 and CDR2 sequences are SNHLY and FYNNEI. V lost 2 bases and J 8 bases, leaving 9 bases between the germline ends. CDR3 length: 12 residues. CDR3: CASSESGRGYTF. The CDR3 DNA is TGTGCCAGCAGTGAATCAGGGAGGGGCTACACCTTC.

The J gene is TRBJ1-5, the V gene TRBV30, with D perhaps matching TRBD1 (6 bases). The CDR3 spans 16 residues. Trimming removed 2 bases at V and 0 bases at J, with 14 bases between. In germline, CDR1 is GTSNPN, CDR2 SVGIG (reference sequence). Here the CDR3 reads CAWSKGGGYSNQPQHF. The CDR3 nucleotides read TGTGCCTGGAGTAAGGGAGGGGGGTATAGCAATCAGCCCCAGCATTTT.

The chain has TRBV12-2 and TRBJ1-2; the table's D gene call, TRBD1, was not cross checked with the DNA. TRBV12-2 is assigned pseudogene status. The CDR3 is 14 amino acids. The DNA of the CDR3 is TGTGCAAGTCGCTTTTGGCTTTGGCACTATGGCTACACCTTC. It encodes CASRFWLWHYGYTF.

V and J are TRBV6-6 and TRBJ1-3; TRBD1 matches at 7 bases. V lost 3 bases, J lost 6 bases, and 8 bases stayed unmatched. The CDR3 is 15 residues long. CDR1 is MNHNY and CDR2 is SVGAGI in the germline V gene (reference sequence). The CDR3 region is CASSYRTGQENTIYF. The CDR3, as DNA: TGTGCCAGCAGTTATCGAACCGGACAGGAAAACACCATATATTTT.

V is TRBV29-1 and J is TRBJ2-7; 10 nucleotides match TRBD1. The V gene end was trimmed by 7 bases and the J gene end by 5 bases; junction bases not matched to a gene: 2. Per germline, CDR1 SQVTM and CDR2 ANQGSEA. This CDR3 spans 11 amino acids. CDR3 amino acids: CSAGQGDEQYF. CDR3 bases: TGCAGCGCCGGACAGGGGGACGAGCAGTACTTC.

J is TRBJ1-2 and V is TRBV9; TRBD1 aligns across 10 bases. The CDR3 is 14 amino acids. Germline CDR1 and CDR2: SGDLS and YYNGEE. V lost 0 bases, J lost 8 bases, and 4 bases stayed unmatched. The CDR3 nucleotides are TGTGCCAGCAGCGTAGCCGGACAGGGGGAAGGCTACACCTTC. This encodes CASSVAGQGEGYTF.

The chain is built from TRBV7-9 and TRBJ1-2; 7 bases align to TRBD1. The germline CDR1 and CDR2 sequences are SEHNR and FQNEAQ (reference sequence). The CDR3 extends over 14 amino acids. Trimming at V came to 4 bases and at J to 4 bases, leaving 6 bases not matched to a gene. CDR3 sequence reads: CASSSDRASYGYTF. The CDR3 nucleotides are TGTGCCAGCAGCTCTGACAGGGCTTCCTATGGCTACACCTTC.

This clone has a single count. V is TRBV5-4 and J is TRBJ2-1, with unresolved D. The germline V and J ends were trimmed by 4 bases and 1 base, with 6 bases remaining between them. The CDR3 is 13 amino acids. Germline assignment: CDR1 SGHNT and CDR2 YYREEE (reference sequence). CDR3 sequence: CASSPVSYNEQFF. The CDR3 DNA follows: TGTGCCAGCAGCCCGGTTTCCTACAATGAGCAGTTCTTC.

The gene calls are TRBV5-1 and TRBJ2-2; TRBD2 matches 7 bases. Germline CDR1 reads SGHRS; CDR2 reads YFSETQ. The CDR3 spans 16 residues. With 4 bases clipped from V and 2 bases from J, the junction kept 8 bases outside the gene matches. In DNA, the CDR3 is TGCGCCAGCAGCGTATACCCTAGCGGTAACACCGGGGAGCTGTTTTTT. Protein: CASSVYPSGNTGELFF.

This sequence joins TRBV4-1 and TRBJ2-7; 10 positions match TRBD1. The CDR3 length is 17 residues. Trimming at V came to 4 bases and at J to 3 bases, leaving 12 bases not matched to a gene. CDR1 and CDR2 from the germline V gene are MGHRA and YSYEKL. In DNA form, the CDR3 reads TGCGCCAGCAGCCGCACAACCGGGACAGGGGTCTACTACGAGCAGTACTTC. This codes for CASSRTTGTGVYYEQYF.